Below are 23 T cell receptor beta chains sequenced from a single sample in a study of early T cells in non-severe SARS-CoV-2 infection. From the 5' RACE reads, TCRdb called clonotypes with MiXCR, one entry per CDR3 protein. The sample has some 48,000 distinct CDR3 sequences; roughly 9.8% are singletons. The sample taken for sequencing was whole blood. These receptor sequences come from an adult who was a healthcare worker with PCR-confirmed SARS-CoV-2 infection or an uninfected control (not recorded which).

This clonotype has a count of ten or more. V is TRBV5-1 and J is TRBJ2-6; maybe TRBD1 (5 bases). The germline CDR1 and CDR2 sequences are SGHRS and YFSETQ. The V gene lost 1 base and the J gene lost 1 base, with 21 bases spanning the gap. The CDR3 covers 20 residues. CDR3 sequence reads: CASSLRPHTGEFSGANVLTF. The CDR3 region has the DNA TGCGCCAGCAGCTTGAGGCCGCATACAGGAGAATTTTCTGGGGCCAACGTCCTGACTTTC.

This clonotype was recorded a few times. The chain carries TRBV20-1 and TRBJ2-1; D is unresolved. Deletions cut 1 base from V and 7 bases from J, with 5 bases between. The CDR3 is made up of 11 amino acids. Germline V gene lookup returns CDR1 DFQATT and CDR2 SNEGSKA (reference sequence). The CDR3 nucleotides read TGCAGTGCTAGAGGGGGTAATGAGCAGTTCTTC. This translates into CSARGGNEQFF.

The chain has TRBV5-1 and TRBJ2-7; 7 bases are shared with TRBD1. CDR3 length: 15 amino acids. CDR1 and CDR2 from the germline V gene are SGHRS and YFSETQ. Trimming took 0 bases from V and 5 from J; bases not matched to a gene: 8. The chain's CDR3 is CASSLGQGNYDEQYF. DNA for the CDR3: TGCGCCAGCAGCTTGGGACAGGGAAATTACGACGAGCAGTACTTC.

The CDR3 region is CASRTSGGYNEQFF. CDR3 nucleotides: TGCGCCAGCAGGACTAGCGGGGGGTACAATGAGCAGTTCTTC. The chain combines TRBV4-1 with TRBJ2-1; 13 bases line up with TRBD2. V lost 6 bases, J lost 4 bases, and 0 bases stayed unmatched. The CDR3 spans 14 residues. Germline V gene lookup returns CDR1 MGHRA and CDR2 YSYEKL.

This clonotype was counted many times. J is TRBJ2-7 and V is TRBV29-1, with D perhaps TRBD1 or TRBD2 (5 bases each). Trimming removed 6 bases from V and 7 bases from J, with 25 bases in between. Germline assignment: CDR1 SQVTM and CDR2 ANQGSEA. The CDR3 is made up of 15 amino acids. This chain's CDR3 is CSVGNGNSGTGEQYF. The CDR3 DNA follows: TGCAGCGTGGGAAACGGGAATTCGGGGACGGGGGAGCAGTACTTC.

Ten or more counts support this clonotype. The CDR3 DNA reads as TGTGCCAGCAGCCAAGGCCGGACAGGGATCTTGCTCCACTTT. This codes for CASSQGRTGILLHF. V usage is TRBV3-1 and J usage is TRBJ1-6; 8 bases fit TRBD1. Germline trimming cut 1 base from V and 16 bases from J; bases unmatched to any gene: 9. The CDR3 has 14 residues. Germline CDR1 reads LGHDT; CDR2 reads YNNKEL (reference sequence).

The sample holds many counts of this clonotype. V gene TRBV18 combines with J gene TRBJ1-5, with 8 bases lining up with TRBD1. Per germline, CDR1 KGHSH and CDR2 LQKENI. CDR3 length equals 16 residues. Losses at the gene ends were 0 bases for V and 4 bases for J; bases not matched to a gene: 5. For the CDR3, the DNA is TGTGCCAGCTCACCACCTGGACAGGGATGGAATCAGCCCCAGCATTTT. As protein: CASSPPGQGWNQPQHF.

This clonotype has at least ten counts. The chain uses TRBV5-4 and TRBJ1-6; perhaps TRBD1 as D (6 bases). The germline V and J ends were trimmed by 0 bases and 10 bases, with 11 bases remaining between them. Germline CDR1 SGHNT, CDR2 YYREEE (reference sequence). The CDR3 contains 14 residues. The CDR3 loop is CASSLEAGVSPLHF. The CDR3 bases are TGTGCCAGCAGCTTGGAGGCAGGGGTGTCACCCCTCCACTTT.

This clonotype occurred many times. This chain joins TRBV20-1 and TRBJ2-7, with 9 nucleotides matching TRBD2. The V gene end was trimmed by 0 bases and the J gene end by 2 bases; junction bases not matched to a gene: 5. The V gene's germline CDR1 is DFQATT and CDR2 SNEGSKA (reference sequence). There are 15 residues in the CDR3. The CDR3 region has the DNA TGCAGTGCTAGAGATGGGGCTAGCGGGGCCTACGAGCAGTACTTC. Protein: CSARDGASGAYEQYF.

CDR3 sequence (DNA): TGTGCCAGCAGCTTAGGGAGCAGAACCAAGTCTGGTACGCAGTATTTT. It translates to CASSLGSRTKSGTQYF. This sequence joins TRBV7-6 and TRBJ2-3; D is unresolved. The CDR3 is 16 amino acids. CDR1 is SGHVS and CDR2 is FNYEAQ in the germline V gene. V was shortened by 1 base and J by 8 bases, with 19 bases between the two germline ends.

In its sample, this clonotype was seen many times. V gene TRBV12-3 or TRBV12-4 combines with J gene TRBJ2-7; D ambiguous. This CDR3 comprises 14 residues. The ends were cut back, 5 bases at V and 3 bases at J, with 14 bases in the middle. CDR3 bases: TGTGCCAGCAGTCCCAGGACGGGTAGCTACGAGCAGTACTTC. It yields the protein CASSPRTGSYEQYF.

This chain links TRBV29-1 with TRBJ2-7; the D is unclear. Germline CDR1 is SQVTM and CDR2 is ANQGSEA. The CDR3 has 12 amino acids. The V and J ends lost 2 bases and 4 bases respectively, with 9 bases between them. DNA for the CDR3: TGCAGCGTTGAAACCTACGGTTACGAGCAGTACTTC. Translation gives CSVETYGYEQYF.

The chain links TRBV19 to TRBJ2-1; possibly TRBD2 for D (5 bases). The CDR3 is 16 amino acids. The germline V gene has CDR1 LNHDA and CDR2 SQIVND (reference sequence). V was clipped by 1 base and J by 8 bases, with 18 bases between them. CDR3 in amino acids: CASSIGGSASLDEQFF. Written as DNA, the CDR3 is TGTGCCAGTAGTATAGGTGGTAGCGCTTCCTTGGATGAGCAGTTCTTC.

This clonotype was seen ten or more times. The chain carries TRBV6-1 and TRBJ1-2, with unresolved D. Per the germline V gene, CDR1 is MNHNS and CDR2 is SASEGT. Trimming pared 2 bases from V and 6 bases from J, leaving 10 bases between. The CDR3 length is 13 residues. The CDR3 here is CASSEIKWDGYTF. For the CDR3, the DNA is TGTGCCAGCAGTGAAATAAAATGGGATGGCTACACCTTC.

The gene calls are TRBV12-3 or TRBV12-4 and TRBJ1-1, with D unresolved. CDR3 length: 11 amino acids. V was pared by 7 bases and J by 10 bases, with 13 bases between. This CDR3 reads CASTPVAGAFF. The CDR3 DNA sequence: TGTGCCAGCACCCCCGTGGCGGGAGCTTTCTTT.

The chain links TRBV5-1 to TRBJ2-1; TRBD2 agrees at 12 bases. The V and J ends lost 3 bases and 6 bases, in that order; junction bases with no gene match: 7. CDR3 length equals 16 residues. The germline CDR1 and CDR2 sequences are SGHRS and YFSETQ. CDR3 residues: CASSSGLAGMSNEQFF. CDR3 DNA sequence: TGCGCCAGCAGCTCCGGACTAGCGGGGATGTCCAATGAGCAGTTCTTC.

This clonotype came up a few times. The chain employs TRBV5-4 and TRBJ2-7; 12 nucleotides match TRBD2. V shed 4 bases, J shed 4 bases, and the junction held 6 bases outside the gene matches. This CDR3 spans 15 amino acids. Germline lookup yields CDR1 SGHNT and CDR2 YYREEE (reference sequence). The chain's CDR3 is CASSLLAGGPYEQYF. CDR3 nucleotides: TGTGCCAGCAGCCTCCTAGCGGGAGGGCCTTACGAGCAGTACTTC.

Concerning this clonotype: A clone one base away is much larger, so this may be a read error. V is TRBV29-1 and J is TRBJ2-1; 11 nucleotides line up with TRBD2. Trimming at V came to 5 bases and at J to 6 bases, leaving 6 bases not matched to a gene. The germline V gene encodes CDR1 SQVTM and CDR2 ANQGSEA. The CDR3 runs to 14 residues. CDR3 sequence (DNA): TGCAGCGTTACCACTAGCGGGAGACCCAATGAGCAGTTCTTC. Protein product: CSVTTSGRPNEQFF.

In its sample, this clonotype was seen many times. The chain carries TRBV28 and TRBJ2-7, with D possibly being TRBD1 (6 bases). Trimming removed 4 bases at V and 0 bases at J, with 19 bases between. Germline CDR1 MDHEN, CDR2 SYDVKM. This CDR3 comprises 17 residues. The DNA for the CDR3 is TGTGCCAGCAGTTCTTTCCCTCAGGGGCTAAGCTCCTACGAGCAGTACTTC. Residues: CASSSFPQGLSSYEQYF.

This clonotype has a count of ten or more. This sequence joins TRBV5-1 and TRBJ2-1, with 9 bases identical to TRBD1. With 4 bases clipped from V and 8 bases from J, the junction kept 10 bases outside the gene matches. This CDR3 is 15 amino acids long. CDR1 is SGHRS and CDR2 is YFSETQ in the germline V gene. CDR3 loop: CASSEHRDRVYEQFF. The CDR3 region has the DNA TGCGCCAGCAGCGAACACCGGGACAGGGTGTATGAGCAGTTCTTC.

This clonotype was observed a few times. This chain connects TRBV12-3 or TRBV12-4 to TRBJ1-1; D gene unclear. The V end lost 3 bases, the J end lost 1 base, and 9 bases lay between the germline ends. The CDR3 totals 14 residues. The CDR3 sequence: CASSFDPANTEAFF. The CDR3 region has the DNA TGTGCCAGCAGTTTCGATCCAGCGAACACTGAAGCTTTCTTT.

This clonotype has ten or more counts. The chain joins TRBV7-9 to TRBJ1-3; D unresolved. The V end lost 2 bases, the J end lost 6 bases, and 8 bases lay between the germline ends. Looked up from germline, CDR1 is SEHNR and CDR2 is FQNEAQ (reference sequence). CDR3 length: 13 residues. CDR3 in DNA: TGTGCCAGCAGCTTATCCCCCCAAAACACCATATATTTT. This codes for CASSLSPQNTIYF.

This clonotype was picked up a small number of times. The chain combines TRBV19 with TRBJ1-2; D is undetermined. CDR1 is LNHDA and CDR2 is SQIVND in the germline V gene (reference sequence). The CDR3 has 10 amino acids. V lost 9 bases and J lost 2, with 4 bases in between. CDR3 DNA: TGTGCCAGCCTAAACTATGGCTACACCTTC. This sequence encodes CASLNYGYTF.